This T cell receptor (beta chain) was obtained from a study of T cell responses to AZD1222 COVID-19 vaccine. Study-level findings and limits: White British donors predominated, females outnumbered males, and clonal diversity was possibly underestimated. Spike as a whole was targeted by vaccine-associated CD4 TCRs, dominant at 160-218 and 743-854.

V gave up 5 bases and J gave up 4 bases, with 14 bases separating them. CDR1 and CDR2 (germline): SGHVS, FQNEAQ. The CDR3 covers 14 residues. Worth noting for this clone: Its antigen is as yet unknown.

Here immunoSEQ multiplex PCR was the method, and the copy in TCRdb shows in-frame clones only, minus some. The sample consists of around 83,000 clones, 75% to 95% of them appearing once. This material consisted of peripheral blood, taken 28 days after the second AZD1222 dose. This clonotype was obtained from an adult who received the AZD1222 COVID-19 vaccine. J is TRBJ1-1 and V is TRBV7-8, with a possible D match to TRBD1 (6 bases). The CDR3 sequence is CASSEQGSGTEAFF. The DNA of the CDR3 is TGTGCCAGCAGCGAACAGGGTTCGGGCACTGAAGCTTTCTTT.